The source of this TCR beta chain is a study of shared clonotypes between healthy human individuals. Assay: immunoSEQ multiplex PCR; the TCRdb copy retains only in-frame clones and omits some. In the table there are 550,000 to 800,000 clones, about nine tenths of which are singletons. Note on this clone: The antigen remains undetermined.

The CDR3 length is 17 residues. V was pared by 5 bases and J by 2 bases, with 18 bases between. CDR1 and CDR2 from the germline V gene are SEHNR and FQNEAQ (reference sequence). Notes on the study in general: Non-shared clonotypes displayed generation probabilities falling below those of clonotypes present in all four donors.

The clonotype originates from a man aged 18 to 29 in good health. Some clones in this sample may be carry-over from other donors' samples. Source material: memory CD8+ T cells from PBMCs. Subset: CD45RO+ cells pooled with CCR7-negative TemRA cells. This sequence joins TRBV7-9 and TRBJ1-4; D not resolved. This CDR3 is CASSGTAATSTNEKLFF. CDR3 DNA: TGTGCCAGCAGCGGTACAGCAGCGACCTCTACTAATGAAAAACTGTTTTTT.